Following are 32 T cell receptor beta chains from one sample sequenced in a study of blood T cell repertoires in COVID-19. Sequencing was performed with immunoSEQ multiplex PCR; in TCRdb, only in-frame clones are kept and a portion is missing. This sample has some 50,000 clones, with 80% to 90% found just once. Sequenced input: peripheral blood. All receptors come from a human donor in a cohort sampled during active COVID-19. The donor label of this sample is uncertain.

The CDR3 DNA reads as TGTGCCAGTAGTATCCGGGACAACTCCTACGAGCAGTACTTC. This gives the protein CASSIRDNSYEQYF. The chain employs TRBV19 and TRBJ2-7; D is possibly TRBD1 (6 bases). V lost 3 bases, J lost 0 bases, and 9 bases lay in between. In germline, CDR1 is LNHDA, CDR2 SQIVND (reference sequence). The CDR3 is 14 residues long.

This chain uses TRBV11-2 with TRBJ2-4; 7 nucleotides agree with TRBD1. Unmatched junction bases numbered 11, after V lost 1 base and J lost 8 bases. Per germline, CDR1 SGHAT and CDR2 FQNNGV. The CDR3 totals 16 residues. The CDR3 DNA reads as TGTGCCAGCAGCTTAGGAGGGGGCCCCGGTGTAGACATTCAGTACTTC. Its translation: CASSLGGGPGVDIQYF.

V is TRBV7-9 and J is TRBJ2-7; tentative D call: TRBD2 (6 bases). The V gene lost 3 bases and the J gene lost 4 bases, with 7 bases spanning the gap. Germline V gene data show CDR1 as SEHNR and CDR2 as FQNEAQ (reference sequence). CDR3 length: 12 amino acids. The CDR3 region is CASSLGTYEQYF. For the CDR3, the DNA is TGTGCCAGCAGCTTGGGGACTTACGAGCAGTACTTC.

The chain couples TRBV29-1 to TRBJ2-2; 9 bases are shared with TRBD2. The trim removed 3 bases at V and 7 bases at J, leaving 12 bases unmatched. The CDR3 is made up of 16 amino acids. CDR1 and CDR2 from the germline V gene are SQVTM and ANQGSEA. The CDR3 DNA reads as TGCAGCGTTGATGAGAGCGGGGGGCGTTCAGGCGGGGAGCTGTTTTTT. It codes for CSVDESGGRSGGELFF.

This clone was counted once. The chain joins TRBV5-1 to TRBJ2-7, with a weak D call TRBD2 (6 bases). V lost 4 bases to trimming and J lost 0 bases, with 14 bases between them. The CDR3 is 15 amino acids. Germline CDR1 and CDR2: SGHRS and YFSETQ. DNA for the CDR3: TGCGCCAGCAGCCCCGGGGACTCAGGCTCCTACGAGCAGTACTTC. Translated, it gives CASSPGDSGSYEQYF.

This chain connects TRBV14 to TRBJ1-1; D is ambiguous. CDR1 is SGHDN and CDR2 is FVKESK in the germline V gene. The CDR3 totals 13 residues. Trimming removed 2 bases from V and 1 base from J, with 5 bases in between. The CDR3 reads CASSQFGNTEAFF. Here the CDR3 DNA reads TGTGCCAGCAGCCAATTCGGGAACACTGAAGCTTTCTTT. The complete variable domain, with remaining parts taken from reference TRBV14 and TRBJ1-1, reads EAGVTQFPSHSVIEKGQTVTLRCDPISGHDNLYWYRRVMGKEIKFLLHFVKESKQDESGMPNNRFLAERTGGTYSTLKVQPAELEDSGVYFCASSQFGNTEAFFGQGTRLTVV.

J is TRBJ2-3 and V is TRBV2; no firm D call. Trimming cost V 4 bases and J 4 bases, with 3 bases left between them. CDR3 length: 11 residues. In germline, CDR1 is SNHLY, CDR2 FYNNEI. CDR3 sequence (DNA): TGTGCCAGCAGTGCGGCAGATACGCAGTATTTT. This gives the protein CASSAADTQYF.

The rearrangement links TRBV5-1 to TRBJ2-1, with D possibly being TRBD2 (7 bases). CDR1 and CDR2 (germline): SGHRS, YFSETQ. CDR3 length: 15 residues. The V gene lost 4 bases and the J gene lost 0 bases, with 11 bases spanning the gap. The CDR3 loop reads CASSEGGGSYNEQFF. CDR3 coding DNA: TGCGCCAGCAGCGAAGGGGGGGGCTCCTACAATGAGCAGTTCTTC. Complete variable domain (other parts from reference TRBV5-1 and TRBJ2-1): KAGVTQTPRYLIKTRGQQVTLSCSPISGHRSVSWYQQTPGQGLQFLFEYFSETQRNKGNFPGRFSGRQFSNSRSEMNVSTLELGDSALYLCASSEGGGSYNEQFFGPGTRLTVL.

This chain uses TRBV20-1 with TRBJ1-3; no clear D gene. The CDR3 spans 10 residues. Germline V gene sequence: CDR1 DFQATT, CDR2 SNEGSKA (reference sequence). Trimming stripped 6 bases from V and 4 bases from J, with 4 bases between. DNA for the CDR3: TGCAGTGCCGTCGGAAACACCATATATTTT. Its protein is CSAVGNTIYF.

This clone was picked up one time. The CDR3 nucleotides are TGCGCCAGCAGCCCGGGACTAGCGGGGGGGCAAGAGACCCAGTACTTC. Its protein is CASSPGLAGGQETQYF. The chain combines TRBV5-1 with TRBJ2-5; 16 nucleotides match TRBD2. V shed 4 bases, J shed 2 bases, and the junction held 2 bases outside the gene matches. Germline-derived CDR1 and CDR2 are SGHRS and YFSETQ. The CDR3 runs to 16 residues. Supplemented by reference TRBV5-1 and TRBJ2-5, the full variable domain reads KAGVTQTPRYLIKTRGQQVTLSCSPISGHRSVSWYQQTPGQGLQFLFEYFSETQRNKGNFPGRFSGRQFSNSRSEMNVSTLELGDSALYLCASSPGLAGGQETQYFGPGTRLLVL.

This clone was seen only once. The rearrangement joins TRBV10-3 to TRBJ2-1, with 9 bases matching TRBD1. CDR3 length equals 16 residues. After removal of 3 bases from V and 4 bases from J, the junction contained 7 bases not matched to a gene. CDR1 is ENHRY, CDR2 SYGVKD, per germline. Written as DNA, the CDR3 is TGTGCCATCAGTGATCCTCGGGACAGGGTTTACAATGAGCAGTTCTTC. Protein product: CAISDPRDRVYNEQFF.

The chain links TRBV9 to TRBJ1-2; TRBD1 aligns across 11 bases. With 3 bases clipped from V and 7 bases from J, the junction kept 5 bases outside the gene matches. The V gene's germline CDR1 is SGDLS and CDR2 YYNGEE. This CDR3 is 14 amino acids long. Here the CDR3 DNA reads TGTGCCAGCAGCGCCGGACAGGGGGCTTCTGGCTACACCTTC. Translation gives CASSAGQGASGYTF.

J is TRBJ2-5 and V is TRBV3-1 (or the pseudogene TRBV3-2); TRBD1 matches at 8 bases. There are 16 residues in the CDR3. V dropped 0 bases and J dropped 0; count of bases not matched to a gene: 3. Per the germline V gene, CDR1 is LGHDT and CDR2 is YNNKEL (reference sequence). The CDR3 DNA follows: TGTGCCAGCAGCCAAGATCAGACAGGGGACCAAGAGACCCAGTACTTC. Translation gives CASSQDQTGDQETQYF.

The chain recombines TRBV6-5 with TRBJ1-6; D call uncertain. The CDR3 totals 15 residues. V gave up 6 bases and J gave up 5 bases, with 14 bases separating them. Germline V gene lookup returns CDR1 MNHEY and CDR2 SVGAGI. CDR3 coding DNA: TGTGCCAGCAGCGACCACTCGGGGAATAATTCACCCCTCCACTTT. Translated, it gives CASSDHSGNNSPLHF.

The J gene is TRBJ2-1, the V gene TRBV3-1 (or the pseudogene TRBV3-2); D is possibly TRBD1 (6 bases). Germline CDR1 LGHDT, CDR2 YNNKEL (reference sequence). V was trimmed by 0 bases and J by 1 base, leaving 10 bases between them. There are 16 residues in the CDR3. CDR3 in DNA: TGTGCCAGCAGCCAAGATGGGGGCCTATCCTACAATGAGCAGTTCTTC. Its protein product is CASSQDGGLSYNEQFF.

The chain combines TRBV7-2 with TRBJ2-7, with 7 bases aligning to TRBD2. Germline V gene lookup returns CDR1 SGHTA and CDR2 FQGNSA. V shed 5 bases and J 5 bases; nucleotides not matched to a gene: 9. The CDR3 extends over 14 amino acids. DNA of the CDR3: TGTGCCAGCAGCGGGGGGGACCCACTCGACGAGCAGTACTTC. Its protein is CASSGGDPLDEQYF.

Only one count was recorded for this clone. The chain recombines TRBV4-1 with TRBJ1-6, with TRBD1 matching 8 bases. The junction had 3 bases not matched to a gene; V was cut back by 1 base and J by 7 bases. The length of the CDR3 is 15 residues. Germline lookup yields CDR1 MGHRA and CDR2 YSYEKL. In DNA form, the CDR3 reads TGCGCCAGCAGCCAAGGACAGGGGAGCAATTCACCCCTCCACTTT. Amino acid sequence: CASSQGQGSNSPLHF.

This chain uses TRBV7-6 with TRBJ2-3; TRBD2 aligns across 8 bases. Germline-derived CDR1 and CDR2 are SGHVS and FNYEAQ. J gave up 5 bases and V 2 bases, and 6 bases lay outside the gene matches. The CDR3 loop spans 15 amino acids. The CDR3 loop reads CASSLRAGVIDTQYF. The CDR3 coding sequence is TGTGCCAGCAGCTTAAGAGCGGGGGTGATAGATACGCAGTATTTT.

The chain employs TRBV5-1 and TRBJ1-3; a possible D gene is TRBD1 (5 bases). Per the germline V gene, CDR1 is SGHRS and CDR2 is YFSETQ. The CDR3 is made up of 18 amino acids. Trimming removed 0 bases at V and 2 bases at J, with 18 bases between. The CDR3 DNA is TGCGCCAGCAGCTTGGTACCGATGACGGGGGGAACTGGAAACACCATATATTTT. As protein: CASSLVPMTGGTGNTIYF.

In nucleotides, the CDR3 is TGTGCCAGTAGTGACCACCTCAGGGGGGTGGAGACCCAGTACTTC. This gives the protein CASSDHLRGVETQYF. The rearrangement links TRBV19 to TRBJ2-5; D perhaps matches TRBD1 (7 bases). The germline CDR1 and CDR2 sequences are LNHDA and SQIVND (reference sequence). Trimming stripped 5 bases from V and 5 bases from J, with 18 bases between. This CDR3 contains 15 residues.

V usage is TRBV19 and J usage is TRBJ2-3, with TRBD2 matching over 7 bases. The V gene's germline CDR1 is LNHDA and CDR2 SQIVND (reference sequence). With V trimmed by 5 bases and J by 3 bases, 2 bases remained unmatched. CDR3 size: 13 residues. The CDR3 spells CASSPRGTDTQYF. The CDR3 DNA follows: TGTGCCAGTAGTCCGCGGGGGACAGATACGCAGTATTTT.

CDR3 sequence (DNA): TGTGCCAGTAGTTCTCAGGACAGGACCGCAGGTGAAGCTTTCTTT. Residues: CASSSQDRTAGEAFF. This chain connects TRBV19 to TRBJ1-1; TRBD1 aligns across 7 bases. Trimming at V came to 5 bases and at J to 7 bases, leaving 13 bases not matched to a gene. Germline V CDR1 and CDR2: LNHDA, SQIVND (reference sequence). This CDR3 spans 15 amino acids.

This sequence joins TRBV13 and TRBJ2-5, with D perhaps matching TRBD2 (7 bases). The germline gives CDR1 PRHDT, CDR2 FYEKMQ (reference sequence). The CDR3 consists of 16 residues. V was trimmed by 5 bases and J by 5 bases, leaving 21 bases between them. The chain's CDR3 is CASSPRFGGGQETQYF. CDR3 DNA sequence: TGTGCCAGCAGCCCTCGTTTTGGGGGGGGGCAGGAGACCCAGTACTTC. Combining the CDR3 with reference TRBV13 and TRBJ2-5 gives the whole variable domain AAGVIQSPRHLIKEKRETATLKCYPIPRHDTVYWYQQGPGQDPQFLISFYEKMQSDKGSIPDRFSAQQFSDYHSELNMSSLELGDSALYFCASSPRFGGGQETQYFGPGTRLLVL.

The chain uses TRBV19 and TRBJ1-6, with 7 positions matching TRBD1. The V segment lost 5 bases and the J segment 7 bases; nucleotides outside the gene matches: 5. This CDR3 is 14 amino acids long. The germline CDR1 and CDR2 sequences are LNHDA and SQIVND (reference sequence). The CDR3 nucleotides are TGTGCCAGTAGTGAGACAGGGAGGAATTCACCCCTCCACTTT. This translates into CASSETGRNSPLHF.

The gene calls are TRBV5-1 and TRBJ2-3, with 7 bases identical to TRBD1. Germline-derived CDR1 and CDR2 are SGHRS and YFSETQ. V lost 3 bases to trimming and J lost 2 bases; unmatched junction nucleotides: 6. The CDR3 totals 15 residues. CDR3 coding DNA: TGCGCCAGCAGCTCCGGACAGGCGTCCACAGATACGCAGTATTTT. Translated: CASSSGQASTDTQYF. Looking up the rest from reference TRBV5-1 and TRBJ2-3 gives the full variable domain: KAGVTQTPRYLIKTRGQQVTLSCSPISGHRSVSWYQQTPGQGLQFLFEYFSETQRNKGNFPGRFSGRQFSNSRSEMNVSTLELGDSALYLCASSSGQASTDTQYFGPGTRLTVL.

The CDR3 protein is CASSQGLGQGPYNEQFF. The CDR3 bases are TGTGCCAGCAGCCAAGGACTGGGACAGGGTCCCTACAATGAGCAGTTCTTC. The genes are TRBV3-1 (or the pseudogene TRBV3-2) and TRBJ2-1; 9 bases match TRBD1. This CDR3 comprises 17 residues. Germline loops: CDR1 LGHDT, CDR2 YNNKEL (reference sequence). The ends lost 1 base at V and 2 bases at J; junction bases unmatched: 6.

This clone was seen only once. The chain carries TRBV5-4 and TRBJ2-5; 9 nucleotides align to TRBD1. V lost 3 bases to trimming and J lost 3 bases; unmatched junction nucleotides: 6. The CDR3 runs to 15 residues. In germline, CDR1 is SGHNT, CDR2 YYREEE (reference sequence). The CDR3 loop is CASSSPGTGKETQYF. Written as DNA, the CDR3 is TGTGCCAGCAGCTCTCCCGGGACAGGGAAAGAGACCCAGTACTTC.

As for this clone: A read error may produce the germline difference seen at one junction end. The CDR3 coding sequence is TGTGCCAGCAGTTTTTCAGGGTCCCTTGGAGACACCATATATTTT. Protein product: CASSFSGSLGDTIYF. The chain links TRBV27 to TRBJ1-3, with D perhaps matching TRBD1 (5 bases). CDR3 length: 15 amino acids. Germline CDR1 reads MNHEY; CDR2 reads SMNVEV (reference sequence).

V usage is TRBV5-6 and J usage is TRBJ1-6; TRBD1 aligns across 7 bases. Per the germline V gene, CDR1 is SGHDT and CDR2 is YYEEEE. This CDR3 contains 15 residues. The V and J ends lost 2 bases and 14 bases, in that order; junction bases with no gene match: 13. The chain's CDR3 is CASSFTGTADESLHF. In nucleotides, the CDR3 is TGTGCCAGCAGCTTCACCGGGACAGCAGATGAATCCCTCCACTTT.

The chain links TRBV19 to TRBJ2-2; D is ambiguous. This CDR3 is built from 14 residues. The germline gives CDR1 LNHDA, CDR2 SQIVND (reference sequence). Trimming removed 3 bases from V and 1 base from J, with 6 bases in between. The CDR3 loop reads CASSISRNTGELFF. The CDR3 nucleotides read TGTGCCAGTAGTATTTCCAGGAACACCGGGGAGCTGTTTTTT.

The table lists this clone with a few counts. This chain uses TRBV5-1 with TRBJ2-1; perhaps TRBD1 as D (5 bases). The length of the CDR3 is 13 residues. V lost 1 base, J lost 10 bases, and 12 bases lay in between. Germline V gene data show CDR1 as SGHRS and CDR2 as YFSETQ. CDR3 loop: CASSLSGMSEQFF. The CDR3 DNA reads TGCGCCAGCAGCTTGTCAGGGATGTCCGAGCAGTTCTTC.

The CDR3 DNA follows: TGTGCCAGCAGCTTGGAAGTCGGGACAGGGTGGTTCTTC. Its protein is CASSLEVGTGWFF. V is TRBV5-6 and J is TRBJ2-1, with 9 bases identical to TRBD1. V trimming: 0 bases; J trimming: 15 bases; junction bases outside the gene matches: 7. Germline lookup yields CDR1 SGHDT and CDR2 YYEEEE. There are 13 residues in the CDR3. Complete variable domain (other parts from reference TRBV5-6 and TRBJ2-1): DAGVTQSPTHLIKTRGQQVTLRCSPKSGHDTVSWYQQALGQGPQFIFQYYEEEERQRGNFPDRFSGHQFPNYSSELNVNALLLGDSALYLCASSLEVGTGWFFGPGTRLTVL.